This T cell receptor beta chain was sequenced in a study of blood T cell repertoires in COVID-19 (dated by TCRdb to about 2020). Background on the whole study: Samples from collaborators originated in the United States, Italy and Spain and spanned both the acute and convalescent phases of COVID-19. The dataset comprised deeply sampled blood TCRbeta repertoires from subjects exposed to, actively infected with, or recovered from COVID-19. Samples came from the ongoing ImmuneRACE study (first 160 participants) plus 1,254 subjects from 6 global collaborators. The sample metadata nearly always contained a de-identified subject ID, COVID-19 status, age in years and sex. The prospective study material was composed of cDNA or gDNA derived from T cells, B-cell-depleted T cells, or PBMCs. The repertoires were made available in a free public database intended to serve as a resource for research on the immune response to SARS-CoV-2. HLA class I and class II types, where available, came from metadata supplied by the sample provider rather than from assay-based typing.

The collaborating institutions used their own protocols to collect whole blood in K2EDTA tubes. Collaborator samples were shipped for TCRbeta analysis as frozen whole blood, isolated PBMCs, or DNA extracted from either sample type. With respect to this clone: The clone's antigen remains unknown. No much larger clonotype is one base removed from it; base qualities were not supplied.

V and J lose 3 bases and 0 bases, and a span of 9 bases separates them. The germline V gene (reference sequence) specifies DFQATT as CDR1 and SNEGSKA as CDR2. Taken from cysteine to phenylalanine, the CDR3 has 14 residues. The only DNA kept is the CDR3, 42 bases in frame from the first base. The full study reports these points: The amount of clinical and demographic metadata varied by source and participant and was provided uncurated.

TCRbeta CDR3 regions were amplified from genomic DNA using the immunoSEQ Assay, a bias-controlled multiplex PCR. From the authors' description of their analysis: Within the assay, amplification of reference gene primers was used to estimate how many nucleated cells each sample contained. To quantify the absolute abundance of each unique TCRbeta CDR3 rearrangement, sequence reads were collapsed and filtered. For each sample, productive Simpson clonality was calculated by taking the square root of Simpson's diversity index across productive rearrangements. TCRdb took this table from immuneACCESS and kept in-frame rearrangements with V and J called. Such tables lack part of the clones; where checked against another copy, unresolved V genes explain under half of the gap, and the rest is unexplained. V and J calls and clone size are those listed in that table; D and trimming were worked out from the DNA. This sample lists some 120,000 clones; around 87% were detected once. The ten largest make up about 2% of the sample.

This clonotype was sampled from a woman in her forties or fifties with acute or convalescent COVID-19. Recombination joined TRBV20-1 with TRBJ1-5, and the D gene may be TRBD1, 6 bases matching. Specimen: peripheral blood. The DNA sequence is TGCAGTGCTAGTCGGGACAATAGCAATCAGCCCCAGCATTTT. It specifies CSASRDNSNQPQHF.